These 7 T cell receptor beta chains share one sample of origin, sequenced in a study of identical twins. TCRdb itself ran the 5' RACE reads through MiXCR, one entry per CDR3 protein. Of around 450,000 distinct CDR3 sequences listed, approximately 15% are singletons. The data also belong to a second study, concerning yellow fever vaccine responses in identical twins.

The specimen sequenced was CD4+ T cells sorted from blood. These receptors originate from a woman aged 18 to 35 in good health.

This chain links TRBV11-2 with TRBJ2-5, with 8 bases matching TRBD1. With V trimmed by 0 bases and J by 4 bases, 4 bases remained unmatched. CDR1 and CDR2 (germline): SGHAT, FQNNGV. There are 15 residues in the CDR3. The CDR3 spells CASSLDDRGGETQYF. The CDR3 coding sequence is TGTGCCAGCAGCTTAGATGACAGGGGTGGAGAGACCCAGTACTTC.

A few counts support this clonotype. V and J are TRBV7-3 and TRBJ2-3, with D unresolved. Germline assignment: CDR1 SGHTA and CDR2 FQGTGA. Trimming stripped 6 bases from V and 7 bases from J, with 17 bases between. CDR3 length: 14 amino acids. CDR3 nucleotide sequence: TGTGCCAGCAGGGCTAGTTCATTGAGCAATACGCAGTATTTT. The encoded protein is CASRASSLSNTQYF.

This sequence joins TRBV20-1 and TRBJ1-6, with D unclear. The V gene's germline CDR1 is DFQATT and CDR2 SNEGSKA (reference sequence). The CDR3 spans 15 residues. The ends were cut back, 3 bases at V and 6 bases at J, with 15 bases in the middle. CDR3 nucleotide sequence: TGCAGTGCTAGGCAGGTCGGAATAACTAATTCACCCCTCCACTTT. Its protein product is CSARQVGITNSPLHF.

This clonotype was found many times. This chain connects TRBV14 to TRBJ2-7, with D perhaps TRBD1 (5 bases). Germline V lookup: CDR1 SGHDN, CDR2 FVKESK. V shed 0 bases and J shed 4 bases, with 13 bases lying between them. The CDR3 length is 15 residues. In DNA form, the CDR3 reads TGTGCCAGCAGCCAAGATGGAAGGGGTTGGTACGAGCAGTACTTC. It is translated as CASSQDGRGWYEQYF.

This clonotype was counted only a few times. The rearrangement links TRBV10-3 to TRBJ1-1; TRBD1 agrees at 9 bases. Losses at the gene ends were 5 bases for V and 1 base for J; bases not matched to a gene: 14. There are 18 residues in the CDR3. Germline V gene sequence: CDR1 ENHRY, CDR2 SYGVKD. The CDR3 DNA reads TGTGCCATCAGTCCTAGGCTAACTCCGGGACAGGGGAACACTGAAGCTTTCTTT. Encoded protein: CAISPRLTPGQGNTEAFF.

This clonotype was counted between two and nine times. The V and J genes are TRBV2 and TRBJ1-1; tentatively, D is TRBD1 (5 bases). Germline CDR1 reads SNHLY; CDR2 reads FYNNEI. This CDR3 spans 11 amino acids. The ends were cut back, 4 bases at V and 10 bases at J, with 10 bases in the middle. The CDR3 DNA sequence: TGTGCCAGCAGTGTTGAGGGGTTAGCTTTCTTT. It specifies CASSVEGLAFF.

This clonotype was counted between two and nine times. The V and J genes are TRBV7-2 and TRBJ1-2; no clear D gene. This CDR3 is built from 12 residues. CDR1 is SGHTA and CDR2 is FQGNSA in the germline V gene. V lost 6 bases and J lost 5, with 10 bases in between. CDR3: CASSQGIYGYTF. The CDR3, as DNA: TGTGCCAGCAGTCAAGGGATATATGGCTACACCTTC. Filled out from reference TRBV7-2 and TRBJ1-2, the complete variable domain reads GAGVSQSPSNKVTEKGKDVELRCDPISGHTALYWYRQSLGQGLEFLIYFQGNSAPDKSGLPSDRFSAERTGGSVSTLTIQRTQQEDSAVYLCASSQGIYGYTFGSGTRLTVV.